This T cell receptor beta chain stems from a study of blood T cell repertoires in COVID-19. The overall study: The study drew acute and convalescent COVID-19 samples from the United States, Italy and Spain. Sources were T cells, B-cell-depleted T cells, or PBMCs; the material itself was cDNA or gDNA.

V was trimmed by 3 bases and J by 0 bases, leaving 14 bases between them. The CDR3 has 16 residues. Germline values: CDR1 SGHNT, CDR2 YENEEA. This clone was seen a few times. Original data processing: Reference gene primer amplification gave estimated nucleated cell counts. TCRdb's copy holds only in-frame clones and misses some; the assay was immunoSEQ multiplex PCR. V, J and clone size derive from that table, while D and trimming were established from the DNA sequence. Counted here are about 140,000 clones, roughly four fifths occurring once; the ten biggest clones make up approximately 4.1%. The chain couples TRBV11-3 to TRBJ1-1, with unresolved D. The origin of this receptor is a woman aged 80 or over with acute or convalescent COVID-19. Input material: peripheral blood. CDR3 sequence (DNA): TGTGCCAGCAGCTTCCAATGCAGAGGGCTGAACACTGAAGCTTTCTTT. Translated, it gives CASSFQCRGLNTEAFF.